Presented here are 13 T cell receptor beta chains from one specimen sequenced in a study of blood T cells in healthy people across ages. PCR was performed a second time for 7 to 11 cycles using a sample-barcoded 5' primer and a J-beta primer mix. One entry per CDR3 protein results from TCRdb running MiXCR on the 5' RACE reads. Of some 560,000 distinct CDR3 sequences listed, about 25% are singletons. These data were also filed under a second study, of T cells of mothers and their children.

Sequencing was done on a sample of blood. Every receptor here comes from a boy aged 2 to 10 in good health.

The table lists this clonotype with a few counts. This chain joins TRBV7-2 and TRBJ2-1; perhaps D is TRBD1 or TRBD2 (7 bases each). CDR3 length: 15 amino acids. Germline V CDR1 and CDR2: SGHTA, FQGNSA. CDR3 in amino acids: CATQGGQASYNEQFF. The CDR3 nucleotides read TGTGCAACCCAGGGGGGGCAGGCGTCCTACAATGAGCAGTTCTTC.

The chain employs TRBV25-1 and TRBJ1-2; D uncertain. Trimming took 1 base from V and 3 from J, leaving 18 bases between them. Looked up from germline, CDR1 is MGHDK and CDR2 is SYGVNS. The length of the CDR3 is 17 residues. In DNA form, the CDR3 reads TGTGCCAGCAGTGAATTACCCGGAGACGGATATGACTATGGCTACACCTTC. The encoded protein is CASSELPGDGYDYGYTF.

This clonotype was observed a few times. The V gene is TRBV25-1, the J gene TRBJ2-1; 11 nucleotides agree with TRBD1. This CDR3 is 17 amino acids long. Looked up from germline, CDR1 is MGHDK and CDR2 is SYGVNS. The V segment lost 3 bases and the J segment 6 bases; nucleotides outside the gene matches: 10. The CDR3 region is CASSDWTGGGSANEQFF. CDR3 sequence (DNA): TGTGCCAGCAGTGATTGGACAGGGGGCGGGTCGGCCAATGAGCAGTTCTTC. Using reference TRBV25-1 and TRBJ2-1 for the parts outside the CDR3, the full variable domain is EADIYQTPRYLVIGTGKKITLECSQTMGHDKMYWYQQDPGMELHLIHYSYGVNSTEKGDLSSESTVSRIRTEHFPLTLESARPSHTSQYLCASSDWTGGGSANEQFFGPGTRLTVL.

This clonotype has more than one count but fewer than ten. The genes are TRBV5-1 and TRBJ2-7; 8 bases are a match to TRBD1. Trimming removed 4 bases from V and 3 bases from J; junction bases left unmatched: 6. The CDR3 runs 14 residues. Per germline, CDR1 SGHRS and CDR2 YFSETQ. The CDR3 loop reads CASSVDRAHYEQYF. In DNA form, the CDR3 reads TGCGCCAGCAGCGTGGACAGGGCCCACTACGAGCAGTACTTC.

This clonotype appeared a few times. The V and J genes are TRBV11-3 and TRBJ2-2; D perhaps matches TRBD1 (5 bases). The CDR3 is 15 residues long. Germline CDR1 reads SGHNT; CDR2 reads YENEEA. With 4 bases removed from V and 6 bases from J, the gap between germline ends came to 15 bases. CDR3 sequence: CASSWTSSSPGELFF. CDR3 in DNA: TGTGCCAGCAGCTGGACATCCTCCTCCCCCGGGGAGCTGTTTTTT.

This sequence joins TRBV6-5 and TRBJ2-2; D gene uncertain. The CDR3 totals 14 residues. In germline, CDR1 is MNHEY, CDR2 SVGAGI. The germline V and J ends were trimmed by 2 bases and 3 bases, with 7 bases remaining between them. The CDR3 coding sequence is TGTGCCAGCAGTTACAGGCCCTACACCGGGGAGCTGTTTTTT. Encoded protein: CASSYRPYTGELFF.

V gene TRBV7-2 combines with J gene TRBJ1-4; D unclear. This CDR3 has 13 residues. CDR1 and CDR2 from the germline V gene are SGHTA and FQGNSA. V lost 6 bases, J lost 7 bases, and 12 bases lay in between. This CDR3 is CASSSGSLEKLFF. The CDR3 DNA reads as TGTGCCAGCAGTTCCGGATCCCTTGAAAAACTGTTTTTT. Supplemented by reference TRBV7-2 and TRBJ1-4, the full variable domain reads GAGVSQSPSNKVTEKGKDVELRCDPISGHTALYWYRQSLGQGLEFLIYFQGNSAPDKSGLPSDRFSAERTGGSVSTLTIQRTQQEDSAVYLCASSSGSLEKLFFGSGTQLSVL.

This clonotype was recorded a few times. This chain joins TRBV25-1 and TRBJ1-1, with 8 bases that match TRBD1. This CDR3 has 19 amino acids. V lost 1 base and J lost 2; bases outside the gene matches: 15. The germline gives CDR1 MGHDK, CDR2 SYGVNS. The CDR3 sequence is CASSEWFRDRRRVNTEAFF. CDR3 in DNA: TGTGCCAGCAGTGAATGGTTCCGGGACAGGCGCAGAGTAAACACTGAAGCTTTCTTT.

This clonotype was seen a few times. The genes are TRBV25-1 and TRBJ1-4; no reliable D call. CDR1 and CDR2 (germline): MGHDK, SYGVNS. V dropped 4 bases and J dropped 5 bases, with 14 bases sitting between them. The CDR3 is 15 amino acids. This CDR3 reads CASSAVRPSNEKLFF. CDR3 coding DNA: TGTGCCAGCAGTGCTGTTCGGCCCTCCAATGAAAAACTGTTTTTT.

V usage is TRBV29-1 and J usage is TRBJ2-1, with TRBD2 matching 10 bases. Looked up from germline, CDR1 is SQVTM and CDR2 is ANQGSEA. V gave up 3 bases and J gave up 2 bases; unmatched junction bases: 7. The CDR3 has 16 residues. The chain's CDR3 is CSVEGLAGVAYNEQFF. CDR3 bases: TGCAGCGTTGAGGGGCTAGCGGGAGTAGCCTACAATGAGCAGTTCTTC.

The genes are TRBV7-2 and TRBJ1-6, with 10 positions matching TRBD1. Germline V lookup: CDR1 SGHTA, CDR2 FQGNSA. With 5 bases clipped from V and 6 bases from J, the junction kept 4 bases outside the gene matches. CDR3 size: 15 residues. CDR3 sequence: CASSRGQGVNSPLHF. As DNA, the CDR3 is TGTGCCAGCAGCCGCGGACAGGGGGTTAATTCACCCCTCCACTTT.

The chain couples TRBV18 to TRBJ1-4, with no clear D. The germline V gene encodes CDR1 KGHSH and CDR2 LQKENI. Trimming shortened V by 3 bases and J by 7 bases, and 15 bases separated the two germline ends. The CDR3 spans 15 residues. This CDR3 is CASSPRRADGEKLFF. DNA of the CDR3: TGTGCCAGCTCACCTAGAAGGGCGGACGGTGAAAAACTGTTTTTT.

This chain uses TRBV4-1 with TRBJ2-1, with D hard to call. TRBJ2-5 explains the end of the DNA better; the J call may be wrong. This CDR3 is 13 amino acids long. Germline lookup yields CDR1 MGHRA and CDR2 YSYEKL. For the CDR3, the DNA is TGCGCCAGCAGCCAAGCCTTCTCGGAGACCCAGTACTTC. It translates to CASSQAFSETQYF.